The 30 T cell receptor beta chains reported below all come from one sample, sequenced in a study of T cells after yellow fever vaccination. TCRdb re-derived calls from the 5' RACE reads in MiXCR, one entry per CDR3 protein. The sample lists about 320,000 distinct CDR3 sequences, roughly 10% seen once, with about 3% in the top ten. The input for sequencing was CD4+ T cells sorted from PBMCs, taken 45 days after the yellow fever booster vaccination. These receptors came from a man in his late teens or twenties who received the YFV17D yellow fever vaccine.

This clonotype was counted a few times. The rearrangement uses TRBV15 and TRBJ2-2; D unresolved. Germline V gene sequence: CDR1 LNHNV, CDR2 YYDKDF (reference sequence). This CDR3 has 14 amino acids. The V end was cut by 0 bases, the J end by 4 bases, with 6 bases between. The CDR3 loop reads CATSRDASTGELFF. The CDR3 DNA is TGTGCCACCAGCAGAGATGCCAGCACCGGGGAGCTGTTTTTT.

This clonotype was seen a handful of times. The V and J genes are TRBV7-9 and TRBJ2-3; no reliable D call. V lost 11 bases and J 0 bases, leaving 15 bases between the germline ends. The germline V gene has CDR1 SEHNR and CDR2 FQNEAQ (reference sequence). This CDR3 spans 14 amino acids. CDR3 sequence reads: CALRVAQSTDTQYF. Written as DNA, the CDR3 is TGTGCCCTCCGGGTGGCCCAAAGCACAGATACGCAGTATTTT.

This clonotype came up a few times. V gene TRBV18 combines with J gene TRBJ1-5, with a possible D match to TRBD1 (6 bases). Germline V gives CDR1 KGHSH, CDR2 LQKENI. The V end lost 4 bases, the J end lost 7 bases, and 17 bases lay between the germline ends. This CDR3 contains 15 residues. The CDR3 region is CASSLNPGDGQPQHF. The CDR3 DNA sequence: TGTGCCAGCTCACTCAATCCAGGGGATGGGCAGCCCCAGCATTTT.

As to this clonotype: Sequence at one end of the junction differs from germline and may be a read error. The V and J genes are TRBV5-1 and TRBJ1-5; TRBD1 might be the D (6 bases). The germline CDR1 and CDR2 sequences are SGHRS and YFSETQ. This CDR3 has 14 residues. The chain's CDR3 is CASSSGERNQSQHF. In DNA, the CDR3 is TGCGCCAGCAGTTCAGGGGAGAGGAATCAGTCCCAGCATTTT.

This clonotype was detected a few times. The rearrangement links TRBV4-3 to TRBJ1-1; D gene uncertain. Germline CDR1 LGHNA, CDR2 YSLEER. V was pared by 4 bases and J by 5 bases, with 14 bases between. CDR3 length: 14 residues. The CDR3 coding sequence is TGCGCCAGCAGCCGCGCGCTGGGAATAACTGAAGCTTTCTTT. Translation: CASSRALGITEAFF.

The chain is built from TRBV19 and TRBJ1-2; D gene ambiguous. Trimming removed 1 base at V and 6 bases at J, with 9 bases between. This CDR3 has 13 residues. Germline CDR1 reads LNHDA; CDR2 reads SQIVND (reference sequence). The CDR3 sequence: CASSIAVADGYTF. The CDR3 coding sequence is TGTGCCAGTAGTATAGCAGTCGCGGATGGCTACACCTTC.

This sequence joins TRBV14 and TRBJ1-5; 7 bases map to TRBD1. V shed 5 bases and J 7 bases; nucleotides not matched to a gene: 5. This CDR3 has 13 residues. Germline assignment: CDR1 SGHDN and CDR2 FVKESK. The CDR3 sequence is CASSGRQGQPQHF. The CDR3 nucleotides are TGTGCCAGCAGCGGCCGACAGGGACAGCCCCAGCATTTT.

This clonotype was counted at least ten times. The chain carries TRBV4-2 and TRBJ1-5, with D maybe TRBD1 (5 bases). CDR1 is LGHNA, CDR2 YNFKEQ, per germline. Trimming pared 0 bases from V and 5 bases from J, leaving 5 bases between. CDR3 size: 13 residues. As DNA, the CDR3 is TGTGCCAGCAGCCAAGAACAGGATCAGCCCCAGCATTTT. It encodes CASSQEQDQPQHF.

V gene TRBV28 combines with J gene TRBJ1-2; 8 bases map to TRBD1. The V and J ends lost 7 bases and 4 bases, in that order; junction bases with no gene match: 8. CDR3 size: 14 residues. Germline assignment: CDR1 MDHEN and CDR2 SYDVKM. The CDR3 loop reads CASTPGQVFYGYTF. The DNA of the CDR3 is TGTGCCAGCACCCCGGGACAGGTGTTCTATGGCTACACCTTC.

This clonotype was seen a few times. This chain joins TRBV12-3 or TRBV12-4 and TRBJ2-3, with a weak D call TRBD1 (5 bases). V was cut by 6 bases and J by 1 base, with 14 bases left in between. The CDR3 consists of 15 residues. The DNA for the CDR3 is TGTGCCAGCAGCCAGGGATCCCAGCGCACAGATACGCAGTATTTT. This codes for CASSQGSQRTDTQYF.

V and J are TRBV20-1 and TRBJ2-3; D is tentatively TRBD1 or TRBD2 (5 bases each). The CDR3 contains 14 residues. CDR1 and CDR2 from the germline V gene are DFQATT and SNEGSKA (reference sequence). V was clipped by 1 base and J by 11 bases, with 19 bases between them. The CDR3: CSARARDVRSGQYF. The CDR3 DNA reads as TGCAGTGCTAGAGCCCGGGACGTTCGTTCGGGGCAGTATTTT.

The chain has TRBV6-5 and TRBJ1-4; 7 bases align to TRBD1. CDR3 length: 15 residues. Per germline, CDR1 MNHEY and CDR2 SVGAGI. J lost 8 bases, V lost 3 bases, and 9 bases had no gene match. CDR3 loop: CASSYSRQGGEKLFF. Written as DNA, the CDR3 is TGTGCCAGCAGTTATTCCCGACAGGGCGGGGAAAAACTGTTTTTT.

The chain carries TRBV29-1 and TRBJ2-1; D might be TRBD1 (5 bases). Trimming stripped 1 base from V and 9 bases from J, with 19 bases between. Per the germline V gene, CDR1 is SQVTM and CDR2 is ANQGSEA. The length of the CDR3 is 15 residues. CDR3: CSVEALVRVVGEQFF. CDR3 bases: TGCAGCGTTGAAGCTCTGGTCAGGGTTGTGGGTGAGCAGTTCTTC.

This clonotype was counted only a few times. The V gene is TRBV24-1, the J gene TRBJ2-3, with unresolved D. Germline CDR1 KGHDR, CDR2 SFDVKD. Trimming stripped 4 bases from V and 2 bases from J, with 6 bases between. This CDR3 has 13 amino acids. CDR3 bases: TGTGCCACCAGTGAGCCTTCCACAGATACGCAGTATTTT. It specifies CATSEPSTDTQYF.

This clonotype was found many times. The chain uses TRBV20-1 and TRBJ2-5; 7 nucleotides align to TRBD2. CDR3 size: 13 residues. The ends lost 6 bases at V and 2 bases at J; junction bases unmatched: 6. Germline-derived CDR1 and CDR2 are DFQATT and SNEGSKA (reference sequence). CDR3 in DNA: TGCAGTGCCGAAAGCGGGGCACAAGAGACCCAGTACTTC. It translates to CSAESGAQETQYF.

The rearrangement links TRBV6-1 to TRBJ1-4; D unclear. The CDR3 covers 15 residues. The germline V gene has CDR1 MNHNS and CDR2 SASEGT. The V end was cut by 7 bases, the J end by 8 bases, with 20 bases between. The CDR3 here is CASTSSADWREKLFF. CDR3 nucleotides: TGTGCCAGCACCAGCTCTGCCGACTGGAGAGAAAAACTGTTTTTT.

The chain combines TRBV12-3 or TRBV12-4 with TRBJ1-3; weak D call: TRBD1 (5 bases). Trimming took off 5 bases at V and 3 bases at J, with 11 bases between the two ends. The CDR3 contains 14 residues. This CDR3 is CASSPDRLGNTIYF. Written as DNA, the CDR3 is TGTGCCAGCAGTCCTGACAGACTTGGAAACACCATATATTTT.

The chain recombines TRBV20-1 with TRBJ2-3; D is perhaps TRBD2 (6 bases). The length of the CDR3 is 16 residues. Germline V gene data show CDR1 as DFQATT and CDR2 as SNEGSKA (reference sequence). Deletions cut 0 bases from V and 2 bases from J, with 15 bases between. CDR3 bases: TGCAGTGCTAGAGATCGGCGGGGAGCATACACAGATACGCAGTATTTT. The encoded protein is CSARDRRGAYTDTQYF.

As for this clonotype: One end of the junction does not line up with germline, which may come from a read error. The rearrangement joins TRBV7-7 to TRBJ2-1; TRBD1 is a possible D gene (6 bases). Germline CDR1 is SSHAT and CDR2 is FNYEAQ (reference sequence). This CDR3 has 17 amino acids. This chain's CDR3 is CASSRTDSLETTYEQFF. The CDR3 DNA reads as TGTGCTAGCAGCCGAACGGACAGTTTGGAAACGACCTATGAGCAGTTCTTC.

This clonotype was seen only a few times. The chain couples TRBV3-1 to TRBJ1-3; D remains ambiguous. Germline values: CDR1 LGHDT, CDR2 YNNKEL (reference sequence). V lost 4 bases, J lost 7 bases, and 14 bases lay in between. The CDR3 extends over 14 amino acids. The CDR3 sequence: CASSLPSGVNTIYF. The CDR3 DNA reads TGTGCCAGCAGCCTACCGAGCGGGGTGAACACCATATATTTT.

This clonotype has just a few counts. The gene calls are TRBV7-6 and TRBJ2-3, with 9 bases lining up with TRBD2. The CDR3 is made up of 18 amino acids. From germline, CDR1 is SGHVS and CDR2 FNYEAQ. The J segment lost 2 bases and the V segment lost 6 bases, leaving 15 bases of the junction unmatched. The CDR3 is CASRRGSGGPRDTDTQYF. The CDR3 bases are TGTGCCAGCAGAAGGGGTAGCGGGGGCCCGAGGGACACAGATACGCAGTATTTT.

This clonotype has a handful of counts. The genes are TRBV12-3 or TRBV12-4 and TRBJ1-6; 9 positions agree with TRBD1. This CDR3 has 16 amino acids. V trimming: 1 base; J trimming: 7 bases; junction bases outside the gene matches: 5. CDR3 in DNA: TGTGCCAGCAGTTTAGGGACAGGGGCACGGAATTCACCCCTCCACTTT. Translated, it gives CASSLGTGARNSPLHF.

V usage is TRBV5-4 and J usage is TRBJ1-1; 7 nucleotides align to TRBD1. The junction had 6 bases not matched to a gene; V was cut back by 5 bases and J by 2 bases. In germline, CDR1 is SGHNT, CDR2 YYREEE (reference sequence). This CDR3 has 14 residues. CDR3 coding DNA: TGTGCCAGCAGGTTAACAGGGGATAACACTGAAGCTTTCTTT. It codes for CASRLTGDNTEAFF. Filled out from reference TRBV5-4 and TRBJ1-1, the complete variable domain reads ETGVTQSPTHLIKTRGQQVTLRCSSQSGHNTVSWYQQALGQGPQFIFQYYREEENGRGNFPPRFSGLQFPNYSSELNVNALELDDSALYLCASRLTGDNTEAFFGQGTRLTVV.

The sample holds a few counts of this clonotype. The gene calls are TRBV18 and TRBJ1-1; D is uncertain. The germline CDR1 and CDR2 sequences are KGHSH and LQKENI. This CDR3 is 12 amino acids long. Trimming removed 1 base at V and 5 bases at J, with 5 bases between. CDR3 sequence reads: CASSPLTTEAFF. As DNA, the CDR3 is TGTGCCAGCTCACCACTCACTACTGAAGCTTTCTTT.

This sequence joins TRBV30 and TRBJ2-3, with 15 bases identical to TRBD2. V was clipped by 7 bases and J by 2 bases; unmatched bases: 7. This CDR3 is 16 amino acids long. Per germline, CDR1 GTSNPN and CDR2 SVGIG (reference sequence). The CDR3: CAYGLAGGLATDTQYF. In DNA form, the CDR3 reads TGTGCCTACGGACTAGCGGGGGGGCTAGCCACAGATACGCAGTATTTT.

The chain has TRBV25-1 and TRBJ1-1, with D perhaps matching TRBD1 (5 bases). The CDR3 is made up of 15 amino acids. V was trimmed by 5 bases and J by 5 bases, leaving 18 bases between them. From germline, CDR1 is MGHDK and CDR2 SYGVNS. The CDR3 region has the DNA TGTGCCAGCAGTCGACCGGGGCTGAAAGGGACTGAAGCTTTCTTT. Translated, it gives CASSRPGLKGTEAFF.

The V call is TRBV7-2, the J call TRBJ2-3; D gene unclear. V dropped 1 base and J dropped 5 bases, with 16 bases sitting between them. The CDR3 contains 16 residues. In germline, CDR1 is SGHTA, CDR2 FQGNSA. CDR3 sequence: CASSLGTVRHGDTQYF. DNA of the CDR3: TGTGCCAGCAGCTTAGGTACAGTCCGCCACGGAGATACGCAGTATTTT.

This rearrangement joins TRBV5-1 to TRBJ2-1; possible D gene TRBD2, 7 bases. This CDR3 comprises 14 residues. CDR1 is SGHRS, CDR2 YFSETQ, per germline. V was trimmed by 4 bases and J by 10 bases, leaving 18 bases between them. CDR3 nucleotide sequence: TGCGCCAGCAGCCCGGGGACTATAGGGGGAGAGCAGTTCTTC. It encodes CASSPGTIGGEQFF.

This clonotype has just a few counts. V gene TRBV6-5 combines with J gene TRBJ1-2; D is ambiguous. CDR1 and CDR2 (germline): MNHEY, SVGAGI. The V end was cut by 11 bases, the J end by 2 bases, with 6 bases between. The CDR3 length is 10 residues. This chain's CDR3 is CAAGNYGYTF. The CDR3 DNA follows: TGTGCCGCGGGCAACTATGGCTACACCTTC.

This clonotype was detected many times. J is TRBJ2-5 and V is TRBV4-3; 11 positions match TRBD2. The trim removed 0 bases at V and 4 bases at J, leaving 7 bases unmatched. CDR1 and CDR2 from the germline V gene are LGHNA and YSLEER. The CDR3 consists of 17 residues. The CDR3 sequence: CASSQDIPTSGAETQYF. Written as DNA, the CDR3 is TGCGCCAGCAGCCAAGATATCCCGACTAGCGGGGCAGAGACCCAGTACTTC.